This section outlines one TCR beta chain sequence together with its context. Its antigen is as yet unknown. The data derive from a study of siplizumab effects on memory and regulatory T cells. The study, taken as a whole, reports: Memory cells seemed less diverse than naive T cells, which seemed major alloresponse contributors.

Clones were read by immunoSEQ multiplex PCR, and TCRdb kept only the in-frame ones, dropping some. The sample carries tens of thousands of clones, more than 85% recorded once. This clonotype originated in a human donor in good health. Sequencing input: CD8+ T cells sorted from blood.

This chain's CDR3 is CASSSLGLAGASGQFF. The CDR3 bases are TGTGCCAGCAGCTCTTTGGGACTAGCGGGGGCTTCTGGGCAGTTCTTC. This chain uses TRBV11-2 with TRBJ2-1; 14 nucleotides align to TRBD2. V was pared by 4 bases and J by 12 bases, with 11 bases of the junction left unmatched. The CDR3 is made up of 16 amino acids. Germline V CDR1 and CDR2: SGHAT, FQNNGV.